This T cell receptor beta chain came from a study of blood T cells in healthy people across ages (dated by TCRdb to between 2015 and 2017). The study in broad terms: Template switching captured roughly one uniquely barcoded TCR beta cDNA molecule per two T cells in model experiments. To track age-related changes in TCR beta repertoire diversity, the study relied on deep sequencing normalized with unique cDNA molecular identifiers. The donors were divided into four age groups: young (average about 15 years), middle-aged (roughly 40), aged (approximately 62) and long-lived (about 84). Donors of different ages were randomly distributed across sequencing lanes to avoid experimental bias. The study analyzed two additional independent replicas of 1 million unique cDNA reads from the same blood draw for two donors, one aged 18 to 30 and one aged 80 or older. General findings and caveats noted by the study authors: Compared with the aged group, the long-lived group had more naive CD4+ T cells, fewer expanded clones and increased TCR diversity, suggesting age selection. Since profiling was done on bulk unsorted PBMCs, naive and antigen-experienced compartments could not be conclusively compared. Observed TCR beta diversity per million T cells fell roughly linearly with age, and a significant reduction was already apparent by age approximately 40. The CMV infection status of donors was not known, potentially confounding age-related changes in expanded clonotypes. A strong correlation was found between observed TCR beta diversity and the percentage of naive T cells measured by flow cytometry. Estimates of total diversity based on one million sequenced T cells were considered lower bounds and underestimates.

This clonotype was detected a few times. Its target antigen remains unknown. No clone much larger than this one lies a single base away; base qualities are absent. The donors were around 39 Caucasian individuals from Russia, aged 6 to 90 years, who were systemically healthy. Each donor gave 8.5 to 10 milliliters of peripheral blood, collected into EDTA-treated Vacutainer tubes. Ficoll-Paque density-gradient centrifugation was used to isolate PBMCs, with at least 6.5 million per sample. Total RNA, at least 6 micrograms per sample, was extracted from PBMCs with Trizol reagent. For every donor, an aliquot of PBMCs went through flow cytometry to measure the percentages of naive CD45RAhigh/CD27high T cells. Based on the germline V gene, the CDR1 and CDR2 sequences are LGHNA and YSLEER. Trimming costs V 4 bases and J 2 bases, and their ends lie 12 bases apart. Including cysteine and phenylalanine, the CDR3 has 15 amino acids. Only CDR3 DNA remains: 45 bases, in frame from the first base.

The protocol used for the library was 5' RACE. A second PCR of roughly 6 to 11 cycles was run with a J-beta primer mix and a sample-barcoded 5' primer. A unique molecular identifier was introduced onto each TCR beta cDNA molecule by a template-switch 5' adaptor carrying 12 random nucleotides. At least 3 million CDR3-containing paired-end reads were obtained from each sample. First-strand cDNA synthesis was performed from all RNA using the Mint cDNA synthesis kit, with priming by a TRBC-specific oligonucleotide. After uracil-DNA glycosylase treatment, a first 18-cycle PCR used universal primers M1SS and BC2_uni_R on all cDNA. The original pipeline was this. For normalization, 1 million high-quality reads, each with a distinct molecular identifier, were randomly selected from each sample. Instead of being binned into consensus sequences, reads that shared molecular identifiers were thrown out. CDR3 identification, clonotype clustering and error correction used MiTCR with a Q25 quality threshold and the strictest error-elimination algorithm. A nonparametric unseen species model with Euler transformation was used to estimate lower-bound total TCR beta diversity. The raw public reads went through TCRdb reprocessing: fastp at Q25, MiXCR clone calling, in-frame beta chains kept. Rows with one shared CDR3 protein collapse into an entry with the most common genes and DNA. Clone size and V and J calls follow TCRdb, not the original study. For this sample the table gives 1.8 million or so distinct CDR3 sequences, of which about 39% were detected only once. Under 30% of the sample is taken by the ten largest.

The sequence links TRBV4-3 to TRBJ1-3, with the D gene not clear enough to name. The receptor comes from a human donor in good health. The sample taken for sequencing was blood. The DNA sequence follows: TGCGCCAGCAGCCCCCGCCAGGAGACTGGAAACACCATATATTTT. It codes for CASSPRQETGNTIYF.